This T cell receptor (beta chain) was identified in a study of graft-versus-host responses after intestinal transplantation. The repertoire was sequenced with immunoSEQ multiplex PCR; TCRdb's copy has only in-frame clones and lacks some. This table holds some 85,000 clones, around 86% found once. Of note for this clone: Antigen unknown.

The CDR3 is 14 amino acids. The germline V and J ends were trimmed by 0 bases and 4 bases, with 7 bases remaining between them. Germline V gives CDR1 SGHDT, CDR2 YYEEEE. The rearrangement uses TRBV5-6 and TRBJ2-2; D is undetermined. Sequencing used unstimulated CD8+ T cells sorted from spleen or lymph node cells, obtained before transplant. This clonotype originated in a human donor who was the organ donor for an intestinal transplant. CDR3 DNA: TGTGCCAGCAGCTTGGTGGTGGTCACCGGGGAGCTGTTTTTT. Amino acids: CASSLVVVTGELFF.